The 9 T cell receptor beta chains in this list originate from one sample, sequenced in a study of PD-1 blockade in classical Hodgkin lymphoma. Clones were sequenced by immunoSEQ multiplex PCR, and TCRdb holds only the in-frame ones, with some missing. Seen here are about 98,000 clones, roughly 92% observed once, and the top ten hold roughly 2.8%. Each of the patients experienced relapse following autologous stem cell transplantation, and their brentuximab vedotin exposure differed. Here the sequenced sample was peripheral blood mononuclear cells (PBMCs), taken at baseline. These receptors came from a human donor with classical Hodgkin lymphoma.

This rearrangement joins TRBV6-1 to TRBJ2-3; D unclear. V gave up 3 bases and J gave up 4 bases, with 8 bases separating them. This CDR3 is built from 13 residues. Germline V CDR1 and CDR2: MNHNS, SASEGT. The chain's CDR3 is CASSDGHPDTQYF. The CDR3 coding sequence is TGTGCCAGCAGTGATGGCCACCCAGATACGCAGTATTTT.

The chain combines TRBV5-6 with TRBJ2-1, with 9 bases aligning to TRBD2. CDR3 length equals 15 residues. Germline loops: CDR1 SGHDT, CDR2 YYEEEE. Losses at the gene ends were 0 bases for V and 5 bases for J; bases not matched to a gene: 3. The CDR3 DNA reads TGTGCCAGCAGCTTGGTCCTAGCGGGGAACAATGAGCAGTTCTTC. Its protein product is CASSLVLAGNNEQFF.

The chain is built from TRBV12-5 and TRBJ1-2; D may be TRBD1 (6 bases). This CDR3 spans 15 amino acids. Trimming left V 5 bases short and J 4 bases short, with 17 bases between. Germline assignment: CDR1 LGHNT and CDR2 FRNRAP. The CDR3 sequence is CASGLQGVSLYGYTF. DNA for the CDR3: TGTGCTAGTGGTCTACAGGGAGTATCCCTCTATGGCTACACCTTC.

The chain recombines TRBV6-6 with TRBJ1-6; D is uncertain. The V end lost 0 bases, the J end lost 6 bases, and 9 bases lay between the germline ends. Germline assignment: CDR1 MNHNY and CDR2 SVGAGI (reference sequence). This CDR3 spans 15 amino acids. The CDR3 is CASSYSTALNSPLHF. CDR3 nucleotides: TGTGCCAGCAGTTACTCTACAGCTCTTAATTCACCCCTCCACTTT.

The chain employs TRBV28 and TRBJ2-7; D is perhaps TRBD1 or TRBD2 (5 bases each). Germline values: CDR1 MDHEN, CDR2 SYDVKM. The CDR3 runs to 15 residues. The germline V and J ends were trimmed by 3 bases and 7 bases, with 19 bases remaining between them. The CDR3 nucleotides are TGTGCCAGCAGTTTTTTGGGAACCGGGGCAGAGGAGCAGTACTTC. Amino acid sequence: CASSFLGTGAEEQYF.

V usage is TRBV7-9 and J usage is TRBJ1-2; 8 bases agree with TRBD1. CDR3 size: 14 residues. Per germline, CDR1 SEHNR and CDR2 FQNEAQ (reference sequence). V lost 3 bases and J lost 4; bases outside the gene matches: 4. This CDR3 is CASSLQGAIYGYTF. CDR3 DNA sequence: TGTGCCAGCAGCTTGCAGGGGGCGATCTATGGCTACACCTTC. The full variable domain, in which reference TRBV7-9 and TRBJ1-2 provide the parts outside the CDR3, is DTGVSQNPRHKITKRGQNVTFRCDPISEHNRLYWYRQTLGQGPEFLTYFQNEAQLEKSRLLSDRFSAERPKGSFSTLEIQRTEQGDSAMYLCASSLQGAIYGYTFGSGTRLTVV.

V usage is TRBV10-3 and J usage is TRBJ1-2; 11 nucleotides align to TRBD1. The V gene end was trimmed by 8 bases and the J gene end by 3 bases; junction bases not matched to a gene: 8. The CDR3 is 15 amino acids. CDR1 and CDR2 (germline): ENHRY, SYGVKD. CDR3 in DNA: TGTGCCATCTCGTCTCCGGGACAGGGGGACTATGGCTACACCTTC. Translating it yields CAISSPGQGDYGYTF.

The chain joins TRBV5-6 to TRBJ1-1; 7 bases line up with TRBD1. This CDR3 spans 14 amino acids. The germline gives CDR1 SGHDT, CDR2 YYEEEE. The V and J ends lost 6 bases and 5 bases, in that order; junction bases with no gene match: 10. CDR3 in amino acids: CASILTGRGTEAFF. The CDR3 region has the DNA TGTGCCAGCATATTGACAGGGAGGGGGACTGAAGCTTTCTTT.

The chain has TRBV18 and TRBJ1-3; D perhaps matches TRBD1 (6 bases). Between the trimmed V and J ends, which lost 5 bases and 2 bases, there was a span of 16 bases. The length of the CDR3 is 16 residues. Germline-derived CDR1 and CDR2 are KGHSH and LQKENI. CDR3 amino acids: CASSSFTGPPGNTIYF. CDR3 nucleotides: TGTGCCAGCTCATCGTTTACAGGGCCCCCTGGAAACACCATATATTTT.